The 21 T cell receptor beta chains reported below all come from one sample, sequenced in a study of T-cell memory formation after mild COVID-19. TCRdb analysed the 5' RACE reads with MiXCR anew, one entry per CDR3 protein. The repertoire consists of fewer than 250,000 distinct CDR3 sequences, with about 27% occurring once and the leading ten covering over 9.5%. The sequenced sample consisted of PBMCs or a T cell subset sorted from them (not recorded which). The receptor source for this set is an adult woman who had mild COVID-19 (a few samples of this study predate the infection). Cell type and time point are not known.

There are a few counts of this clonotype. The J gene is TRBJ2-1, the V gene TRBV15, with TRBD1 identical over 9 bases. The CDR3 consists of 15 residues. The V gene end was trimmed by 4 bases and the J gene end by 5 bases; junction bases not matched to a gene: 6. Germline values: CDR1 LNHNV, CDR2 YYDKDF (reference sequence). CDR3 in DNA: TGTGCCACCAGCAATTGGGACAGGGCAGACAATGAGCAGTTCTTC. As protein: CATSNWDRADNEQFF. Filled out from reference TRBV15 and TRBJ2-1, the complete variable domain reads DAMVIQNPRYQVTQFGKPVTLSCSQTLNHNVMYWYQQKSSQAPKLLFHYYDKDFNNEADTPDNFQSRRPNTSFCFLDIRSPGLGDTAMYLCATSNWDRADNEQFFGPGTRLTVL.

V usage is TRBV20-1 and J usage is TRBJ1-4; no clear D gene. Germline assignment: CDR1 DFQATT and CDR2 SNEGSKA (reference sequence). The length of the CDR3 is 14 residues. The V end was cut by 6 bases, the J end by 4 bases, with 15 bases between. For the CDR3, the DNA is TGCAGTGCACCCGGCAGCCCCGGTAATGAAAAACTGTTTTTT. Protein product: CSAPGSPGNEKLFF.

The CDR3 protein is CASSQETSGNYEQYF. For the CDR3, the DNA is TGCGCCAGCAGCCAAGAGACTAGCGGGAACTACGAGCAGTACTTC. This chain connects TRBV4-3 to TRBJ2-7; 11 bases are shared with TRBD2. Germline trimming cut 0 bases from V and 3 bases from J; bases unmatched to any gene: 1. Looked up from germline, CDR1 is LGHNA and CDR2 is YSLEER. The CDR3 consists of 15 residues.

This clonotype was seen a few times. This chain connects TRBV3-1 to TRBJ2-5, with D hard to call. The CDR3 length is 14 residues. Germline CDR1 reads LGHDT; CDR2 reads YNNKEL (reference sequence). V was shortened by 1 base and J by 5 bases, with 11 bases between the two germline ends. Written as DNA, the CDR3 is TGTGCCAGCAGCCAAGTCTGGGATACGGAGACCCAGTACTTC. It encodes CASSQVWDTETQYF.

V is TRBV13 and J is TRBJ2-3; D uncertain. Trimming pared 8 bases from V and 4 bases from J, leaving 16 bases between. The CDR3 is 14 residues long. The germline CDR1 and CDR2 sequences are PRHDT and FYEKMQ (reference sequence). The CDR3 bases are TGTGCCAGCCCGAATCCGCACGGTTCAGATACGCAGTATTTT. This codes for CASPNPHGSDTQYF.

This chain joins TRBV4-2 and TRBJ1-2; D is perhaps TRBD1 (5 bases). The length of the CDR3 is 16 residues. Trimming took off 2 bases at V and 0 bases at J, with 13 bases between the two ends. Germline V CDR1 and CDR2: LGHNA, YNFKEQ. CDR3 sequence: CASSQLGEGTNYGYTF. The DNA for the CDR3 is TGTGCCAGCAGCCAACTAGGTGAGGGGACTAACTATGGCTACACCTTC.

The rearrangement joins TRBV4-2 to TRBJ2-3; 9 bases align to TRBD2. The V and J ends lost 1 base and 2 bases, in that order; junction bases with no gene match: 7. The V gene's germline CDR1 is LGHNA and CDR2 YNFKEQ. The CDR3 runs 17 residues. CDR3 DNA: TGTGCCAGCAGCCAAGTGGGTAGCGGGAGTACCACAGATACGCAGTATTTT. Translation gives CASSQVGSGSTTDTQYF.

The chain couples TRBV6-2 or TRBV6-3 to TRBJ1-2; D gene uncertain. Germline loops: CDR1 MNHEY, CDR2 SVGEGT. Trimming took off 8 bases at V and 7 bases at J, with 14 bases between the two ends. The CDR3 has 12 residues. The CDR3: CASSLVGFGYTF. Here the CDR3 DNA reads TGTGCCAGCTCCCTCGTAGGATTTGGCTACACCTTC.

This clonotype was seen more than once but under ten times. This chain links TRBV3-1 with TRBJ2-1; the D gene could be TRBD1 or TRBD2 (5 bases each). Germline-derived CDR1 and CDR2 are LGHDT and YNNKEL (reference sequence). The CDR3 covers 15 residues. Trimming left V 2 bases short and J 6 bases short, with 14 bases between. The CDR3 nucleotides are TGTGCCAGCAGCCAATGGGACCGACGGGGCAATGAGCAGTTCTTC. Residues: CASSQWDRRGNEQFF.

The rearrangement joins TRBV12-3 or TRBV12-4 to TRBJ1-2, with TRBD1 as a possible D gene (6 bases). The CDR3 length is 15 residues. Deletions cut 2 bases from V and 8 bases from J, with 18 bases between. CDR3 in DNA: TGTGCCAGCAGTTTAAAGTTCCGGGGGGCGCTGGGCTACACCTTC. Protein product: CASSLKFRGALGYTF.

The V gene is TRBV30, the J gene TRBJ1-2; possible D gene TRBD1, 5 bases. Trimming stripped 0 bases from V and 4 bases from J, with 21 bases between. This CDR3 has 17 residues. Germline CDR1 GTSNPN, CDR2 SVGIG (reference sequence). CDR3 coding DNA: TGTGCCTGGAGTGTACCCTCCATCAGGGAGTGGGTCTATGGCTACACCTTC. As protein: CAWSVPSIREWVYGYTF.

Written as DNA, the CDR3 is TGTGCCAGCAGCTTACCCGACAGGTTTGAGGGCTACACCTTC. Translating it yields CASSLPDRFEGYTF. The rearrangement links TRBV11-2 to TRBJ1-2, with a tentative D call TRBD1 (6 bases). Germline CDR1 is SGHAT and CDR2 is FQNNGV. The CDR3 runs to 14 residues. V dropped 2 bases and J dropped 8 bases, with 15 bases sitting between them.

V and J are TRBV20-1 and TRBJ1-1, with a tentative D call TRBD1 (5 bases). CDR3 length: 14 residues. Germline CDR1 and CDR2: DFQATT and SNEGSKA (reference sequence). V was cut by 3 bases and J by 2 bases, with 13 bases left in between. The CDR3 protein is CSASRGAGNTEAFF. The CDR3 DNA is TGCAGTGCTAGTAGAGGGGCAGGCAACACTGAAGCTTTCTTT.

The chain uses TRBV15 and TRBJ2-7; D is possibly TRBD1 (5 bases). V lost 2 bases and J 4 bases, leaving 12 bases between the germline ends. The CDR3 covers 14 residues. Germline V gene data show CDR1 as LNHNV and CDR2 as YYDKDF (reference sequence). In nucleotides, the CDR3 is TGTGCCACCAGCAGACAGGGCGAAGGATACGAGCAGTACTTC. As protein: CATSRQGEGYEQYF.

The rearrangement uses TRBV19 and TRBJ2-3; the match to TRBD1 covers 7 bases. This CDR3 region has 15 residues. Germline values: CDR1 LNHDA, CDR2 SQIVND (reference sequence). The junction had 10 bases not matched to a gene; V was cut back by 5 bases and J by 5 bases. In nucleotides, the CDR3 is TGTGCCAGTAGTCTCAACAGGGGAATGGTAGATACGCAGTATTTT. Amino acid sequence: CASSLNRGMVDTQYF.

DNA for the CDR3: TGTGCCAGCCAGCGGGATGGAAACTACGAGCAGTACTTC. This encodes CASQRDGNYEQYF. The chain employs TRBV6-5 and TRBJ2-7; 7 nucleotides align to TRBD2. The V gene end was trimmed by 8 bases and the J gene end by 3 bases; junction bases not matched to a gene: 7. Germline assignment: CDR1 MNHEY and CDR2 SVGAGI. There are 13 residues in the CDR3.

This chain connects TRBV30 to TRBJ1-1; D is unclear. Between the trimmed V and J ends, which lost 0 bases and 4 bases, there was a span of 21 bases. CDR3 length equals 17 residues. Looked up from germline, CDR1 is GTSNPN and CDR2 is SVGIG (reference sequence). CDR3 in amino acids: CAWSVTRRKEASTEAFF. The CDR3 region has the DNA TGTGCCTGGAGTGTAACAAGGAGGAAAGAGGCGAGCACTGAAGCTTTCTTT.

This clonotype was observed a handful of times. The rearrangement uses TRBV20-1 and TRBJ1-1; no firm D call. The CDR3 is made up of 14 amino acids. Germline V gene data show CDR1 as DFQATT and CDR2 as SNEGSKA (reference sequence). Trimming pared 5 bases from V and 3 bases from J, leaving 16 bases between. CDR3 residues: CSAFSWGLYTEAFF. The CDR3 nucleotides read TGCAGTGCTTTCAGTTGGGGTTTGTACACTGAAGCTTTCTTT.

This clonotype was seen just once. The chain combines TRBV15 with TRBJ2-7; 8 nucleotides align to TRBD2. The length of the CDR3 is 16 residues. Germline V CDR1 and CDR2: LNHNV, YYDKDF (reference sequence). Trimming cost V 5 bases and J 5 bases; bases outside gene matches: 14. CDR3 bases: TGTGCCACCAGCGTCCTTGGGGCAAGCGGGAGTGACGAGCAGTACTTC. Protein product: CATSVLGASGSDEQYF.

Only a few counts were recorded for this clonotype. The V call is TRBV7-2, the J call TRBJ2-7; no definite D call. Germline CDR1 reads SGHTA; CDR2 reads FQGNSA. This CDR3 comprises 15 residues. V lost 4 bases and J lost 3, with 16 bases in between. The CDR3 sequence: CASSSPLPLGYEQYF. Here the CDR3 DNA reads TGTGCCAGCAGCTCCCCCCTCCCCCTCGGCTACGAGCAGTACTTC.

There are a few counts of this clonotype. The chain carries TRBV7-8 and TRBJ2-4, with D possibly being TRBD1 (5 bases). Trimming took 3 bases from V and 8 from J, leaving 14 bases between them. The germline CDR1 and CDR2 sequences are SGHVS and FQNEAQ. The CDR3 sequence is 14 residues long. CDR3 bases: TGTGCCAGCAGCTTGCAAAGGTCAGGGTACATTCAGTACTTC. Its translation is CASSLQRSGYIQYF.